A selection of T cell receptor beta chains follows, all from one sample in a study of blood T cell repertoires in COVID-19. Measured with immunoSEQ multiplex PCR; TCRdb has only the in-frame clones, and not every one. The sample consists of thousands of clones, around 70% of them appearing once. Sequences were obtained from peripheral blood. The receptor source for this set is a human donor in a cohort sampled during active COVID-19. The CDR3 runs from the conserved cysteine through the conserved F or W. The D gene is left open where the match is weak. Some rows mark clone size as missing; the rest say once, few, many or name a class of expanded clone.

few | TRBJ1-2 | TRBV7-9 | TRBD1 | TGTGCCAGCAGTTCACCAGACAGGGTAGATGGCTACACCTTC | CASSSPDRVDGYTF
- | TRBJ1-1 | TRBV5-6 | - | TGTGCCAGCAGGCAATCGGCAGGGTACACTGAAGCTTTCTTT | CASRQSAGYTEAFF
- | TRBJ1-3 | TRBV28 | TRBD1 | TGTGCCAGCAGTCCACCAGGGGGCCTTGGAAACACCATATATTTT | CASSPPGGLGNTIYF
- | TRBJ2-1 | TRBV28 | TRBD2 | TGTGCCAGCAGTCCACTAGCGGGAGACTACAATGAGCAGTTCTTC | CASSPLAGDYNEQFF
- | TRBJ2-1 | TRBV6-2/TRBV6-3 | TRBD1 | TGTGCCAGCAGCCCGACAGGGTTTCTTGAGCAGTTCTTC | CASSPTGFLEQFF
- | TRBJ2-1 | TRBV6-6 | - | TGTGCCAGCAGTCCCCCCTCGAGCCTTGCCTACAATGAGCAGTTCTTC | CASSPPSSLAYNEQFF
- | TRBJ2-3 | TRBV5-1 | - | TGCGCCAGCAGCATCCGAGACACAGATACGCAGTATTTT | CASSIRDTDTQYF
- | TRBJ2-7 | TRBV6-5 | - | TGTGCCAGCAGGAGGGTAGGATACGAGCAGTACTTC | CASRRVGYEQYF
- | TRBJ2-7 | TRBV2 | - | TGTGCCAGCAGTCTAGGACAGCTGAAGGGAGAGCAGTACTTC | CASSLGQLKGEQYF
- | TRBJ2-7 | TRBV19 | - | TGTGCCAGTAGTATAGATCTGGGGCAGGGCAAATACGAGCAGTACTTC | CASSIDLGQGKYEQYF
- | TRBJ2-1 | TRBV11-2 | - | TGTGCCAGCAGCTTAGGGGTAGCGGAGTACAATGAGCAGTTCTTC | CASSLGVAEYNEQFF
- | TRBJ2-1 | TRBV5-1 | TRBD2 | TGCGCCAGCAGCTCTAGACTAGCGGGGGGCCACAATGAGCAGTTCTTC | CASSSRLAGGHNEQFF
- | TRBJ2-5 | TRBV11-2 | TRBD2 | TGTGCCAGCAGCCCCACCCTAGCGGGAGGCGCGGAGACCCAGTACTTC | CASSPTLAGGAETQYF
- | TRBJ2-7 | TRBV9 | TRBD2 | TGTGCCAGCAGCGTAGAAGGCGGGGGGCCCTCCCACGAGCAGTACTTC | CASSVEGGGPSHEQYF
- | TRBJ2-7 | TRBV29-1 | - | TGCAGCGTTGAAGATAACTACGAGCAGTACTTC | CSVEDNYEQYF
once | TRBJ2-2 | TRBV30 | - | TGTGCCTGGAGTGTAACCGGGGCCGGGGAGCTGTTTTTT | CAWSVTGAGELFF
- | TRBJ2-2 | TRBV27 | - | TGTGCCAGCAGGAGACTTCCGGGACAAACGAACACCGGGGAGCTGTTTTTT | CASRRLPGQTNTGELFF
- | TRBJ2-1 | TRBV19 | - | TGTGCCAGTAGTATACCGGGGGATGAGCAGTTCTTC | CASSIPGDEQFF
- | TRBJ2-7 | TRBV27 | TRBD2 | TGTGCCAGCAGTTTATCGGGACTAGCGGGTGACGAGCAGTACTTC | CASSLSGLAGDEQYF
- | TRBJ2-7 | TRBV19 | TRBD1 | TGTGCCAGTAGTATAGGGACAGGGCCCTACGAGCAGTACTTC | CASSIGTGPYEQYF
- | TRBJ2-7 | TRBV29-1 | - | TGCAGCATCAGGGTAGACCCCTACGAGCAGTACTTC | CSIRVDPYEQYF
- | TRBJ2-7 | TRBV7-2 | TRBD1 | TGTGCCAGCAGCTTAGTGGGACAGGGCTACGAGCAGTACTTC | CASSLVGQGYEQYF
- | TRBJ1-6 | TRBV4-1 | - | TGCGCCAGCAGCCAAGTCCCGGGGGGAGGAGGCAATTCACCCCTCCACTTT | CASSQVPGGGGNSPLHF
- | TRBJ2-1 | TRBV18 | - | TGTGCCAGCTCACCCCCTTTTGGGCTAGCGACTGACAATGAGCAGTTCTTC | CASSPPFGLATDNEQFF
- | TRBJ2-3 | TRBV7-3 | TRBD2 | TGTGCCAGCAGCTCGGGACTAGCGGGTTTCACAGATACGCAGTATTTT | CASSSGLAGFTDTQYF
- | TRBJ2-2 | TRBV6-5 | - | TGTGCCAGCAGTTACTGGCTAGGCGGTACCGGGGAGCTGTTTTTT | CASSYWLGGTGELFF
- | TRBJ2-1 | TRBV6-4 | TRBD2 | TGTGCCAGCAGTGAGGGACTAGCGGGAGTTGAGCAGTTCTTC | CASSEGLAGVEQFF
- | TRBJ1-5 | TRBV5-1 | - | TGCGCCAGCAGCTTAACTACAGGGTTTAATCAGCCCCAGCATTTT | CASSLTTGFNQPQHF
- | TRBJ2-7 | TRBV11-2 | TRBD1 | TGTGCCAGCAGCTCCTCGGGACAGGGGGCGCGGGAGCAGTACTTC | CASSSSGQGAREQYF
few | TRBJ1-3 | TRBV3-1/TRBV3-2 | - | TGTGCCAGCAGCCCCGATAGGAGGGGACGGACTGGAAACACCATATATTTT | CASSPDRRGRTGNTIYF
- | TRBJ2-1 | TRBV7-3 | TRBD2 | TGTGCCAGCAGCTTAGGGCCTAGCGGCCCCTCTGAGCAGTTCTTC | CASSLGPSGPSEQFF
- | TRBJ2-1 | TRBV18 | TRBD2 | TGTGCCAGCTCATTATCCGGGACTAGCGGGAGGAGCTCCTACAATGAGCAGTTCTTC | CASSLSGTSGRSSYNEQFF
- | TRBJ1-2 | TRBV28 | - | TGTGCCAGCAGTCGGGGGGAAGGCTACACCTTC | CASSRGEGYTF
- | TRBJ2-1 | TRBV7-9 | - | TGTGCCAGCAGCTTAGGGGCGACTAGGGCCTACAATGAGCAGTTCTTC | CASSLGATRAYNEQFF
- | TRBJ1-1 | TRBV6-5 | - | TGTGCCAGCAGCTTCGAGCTGAACACTGAAGCTTTCTTT | CASSFELNTEAFF
- | TRBJ1-2 | TRBV2 | - | TGTGCCAGCAGTGAAGTTCCAAGGGGTAATGGCTATGGCTACACCTTC | CASSEVPRGNGYGYTF
- | TRBJ2-5 | TRBV2 | TRBD1 | TGTGCCAGCAGACTACAGGGGGCATGGGAGACCCAGTACTTC | CASRLQGAWETQYF
- | TRBJ2-7 | TRBV6-8 | - | TGTGCCAGCAGTTACTCGGAGACAGGTCATAGCGAGCAGTACTTC | CASSYSETGHSEQYF
- | TRBJ2-5 | TRBV24-1 | - | TGTGCCACCAGTGATCGCCCCCGGGACAACCAAGAGACCCAGTACTTC | CATSDRPRDNQETQYF
- | TRBJ2-6 | TRBV5-1 | - | TGCGCCAGCAGTCGGCAGGGCAGCCCTGGGGCCAACGTCCTGACTTTC | CASSRQGSPGANVLTF
- | TRBJ2-5 | TRBV27 | TRBD2 | TGTGCCAGCAGTTTCTGGACGGGAGGGCCAATTGGGGAGACCCAGTACTTC | CASSFWTGGPIGETQYF
few | TRBJ2-1 | TRBV4-2 | TRBD2 | TGTGCCAGCAGCCAAGAGGTGTTGACTAGCAAGCAGTTCTTC | CASSQEVLTSKQFF
- | TRBJ1-6 | TRBV6-4 | - | TGTGCCAGCAGTGACGGGCAGGGTAATTCACCCCTCCACTTT | CASSDGQGNSPLHF
- | TRBJ1-5 | TRBV6-5 | - | TGTGCCAGCAGTTACAGTCAGTATAGCAATCAGCCCCAGCATTTT | CASSYSQYSNQPQHF
few | TRBJ2-1 | TRBV7-9 | - | TGTGCCAGCAGCCACGTGGACAGTTATTACAATGAGCAGTTCTTC | CASSHVDSYYNEQFF
- | TRBJ2-3 | TRBV19 | TRBD2 | TGTGCCAGTAGTATGGGTAGCGGGAAGGCAGATACGCAGTATTTT | CASSMGSGKADTQYF
few | TRBJ2-1 | TRBV7-2 | TRBD1 | TGTGCCAGCAGCTTGAGACAGGGCTATGGAAGGCAGTTCTTC | CASSLRQGYGRQFF
few | TRBJ2-1 | TRBV4-3 | TRBD1 | TGCGCCAGCAGCCAGGGGACAGGAGATTACAATGAGCAGTTCTTC | CASSQGTGDYNEQFF
- | TRBJ2-1 | TRBV24-1 | TRBD2 | TGTGCCACCAGTGATTCCCGCGGGAGGGGTGAGCAGTTCTTC | CATSDSRGRGEQFF
few | TRBJ2-7 | TRBV7-8 | - | TGTGCCAGCAGCTTAGCGAGGAGGGGACAGCTCTCCTACGAGCAGTACTTC | CASSLARRGQLSYEQYF
- | TRBJ2-7 | TRBV4-3 | TRBD2 | TGCGCCAGCAGCCAAGAACTAGCGGAGCCTTACGAGCAGTACTTC | CASSQELAEPYEQYF
- | TRBJ2-1 | TRBV7-3 | TRBD2 | TGTGCCAGCAGCCATCTCCGGACTAGCGGGAGCAATGAGCAGTTCTTC | CASSHLRTSGSNEQFF
- | TRBJ2-6 | TRBV7-3 | - | TGTGCCAGCAGCCCAGGCGGGGCTGGGGCCAACGTCCTGACTTTC | CASSPGGAGANVLTF
once | TRBJ1-5 | TRBV28 | - | TGTGCCAGCAGTTGGGGCAGCAGTCAGCCCCAGCATTTT | CASSWGSSQPQHF
- | TRBJ2-3 | TRBV28 | TRBD2 | TGTGCCAGCCTTAGTCGACTAGCGGACTTCACAGATACGCAGTATTTT | CASLSRLADFTDTQYF